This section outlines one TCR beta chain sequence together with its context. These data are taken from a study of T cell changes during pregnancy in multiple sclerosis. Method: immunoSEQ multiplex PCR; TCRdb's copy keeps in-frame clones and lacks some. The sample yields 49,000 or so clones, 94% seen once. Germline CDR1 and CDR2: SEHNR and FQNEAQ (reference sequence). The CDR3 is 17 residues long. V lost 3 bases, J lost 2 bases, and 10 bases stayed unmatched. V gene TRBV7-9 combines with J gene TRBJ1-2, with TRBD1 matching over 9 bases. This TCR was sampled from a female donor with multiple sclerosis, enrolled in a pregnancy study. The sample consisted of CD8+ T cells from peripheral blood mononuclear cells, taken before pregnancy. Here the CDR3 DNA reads TGTGCCAGCAGCTTCTACTGGGACAGGGTATCAAACTATGGCTACACCTTC. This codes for CASSFYWDRVSNYGYTF.